These 9 T cell receptor beta chains were sequenced from one sample in a study of neurological immune-mediated disorders. TCRdb re-analysed the 5' RACE reads in MiXCR, keeping a single row per CDR3 protein. Of approximately 50,000 distinct CDR3 sequences in the sample, 10% were seen once. The sample consisted of PBMCs. These receptors originate from a man in his 70s with HTLV-1-associated myelopathy (HAM/TSP).

This clonotype showed up just a few times. A much larger clone lies one base from this, so it may be a read error. This chain links TRBV14 with TRBJ2-3; maybe TRBD2 (5 bases). From germline, CDR1 is SGHDN and CDR2 FVKESK. The CDR3 is 17 residues long. CDR3 region: CANSQEYIGVATDTQYF. The CDR3, as DNA: TGTGCCAACAGCCAAGAATATATCGGGGTAGCCACAGATACGCAGTATTTT.

This clonotype was found many times. This chain connects TRBV7-2 to TRBJ1-6, with 8 nucleotides matching TRBD1. In germline, CDR1 is SGHTA, CDR2 FQGNSA. After removal of 7 bases from V and 10 bases from J, the junction contained 12 bases not matched to a gene. The CDR3 is made up of 15 amino acids. CDR3 DNA: TGTGCCAGCACCCAACAGAGGACAGGGAGATCACCCCTCCACTTT. This codes for CASTQQRTGRSPLHF.

The V and J genes are TRBV9 and TRBJ2-7; TRBD2 agrees at 7 bases. The CDR3 has 15 residues. Germline V gene sequence: CDR1 SGDLS, CDR2 YYNGEE. J lost 5 bases, V lost 2 bases, and 10 bases had no gene match. CDR3: CASSVSSGVSHEQYF. In nucleotides, the CDR3 is TGTGCCAGCAGCGTCTCCAGCGGGGTGTCCCACGAGCAGTACTTC.

This clonotype was observed a few times. V gene TRBV19 combines with J gene TRBJ2-2; D might be TRBD2 (6 bases). This CDR3 spans 13 amino acids. Germline V CDR1 and CDR2: LNHDA, SQIVND (reference sequence). The V and J ends lost 4 bases and 5 bases respectively, with 8 bases between them. The CDR3 DNA reads as TGTGCCAGTAGTACGGGGGATACCGGGGAGCTGTTTTTT. It yields the protein CASSTGDTGELFF.

This clonotype was recorded at least ten times. This chain connects TRBV28 to TRBJ1-1; no reliable D call. V was pared by 2 bases and J by 1 base, with 5 bases between. The CDR3 is 13 residues long. Germline V gene data show CDR1 as MDHEN and CDR2 as SYDVKM. The CDR3 DNA is TGTGCCAGCAGTTTAAGACAGAACACTGAAGCTTTCTTT. This encodes CASSLRQNTEAFF.

This clonotype was detected ten times or more. The V and J genes are TRBV7-2 and TRBJ2-5, with a tentative D call TRBD2 (5 bases). V lost 2 bases and J 5 bases, leaving 9 bases between the germline ends. The CDR3 extends over 13 amino acids. Germline CDR1 is SGHTA and CDR2 is FQGNSA. CDR3 coding DNA: TGTGCCAGCAGCTTAAACAGAGGGGAGACCCAGTACTTC. Protein: CASSLNRGETQYF.

This clonotype was observed at least ten times. The chain links TRBV7-9 to TRBJ2-7; D is unclear. The CDR3 has 14 residues. The germline V gene encodes CDR1 SEHNR and CDR2 FQNEAQ (reference sequence). The V and J ends lost 5 bases and 2 bases respectively, with 13 bases between them. This chain's CDR3 is CASSPGNVAYEQYF. The CDR3 DNA reads TGTGCCAGCAGCCCAGGTAATGTGGCCTACGAGCAGTACTTC.

As for this clonotype: A clone one base away is much larger, so this may be a read error. The chain employs TRBV5-1 and TRBJ2-1; D is ambiguous. The CDR3 consists of 13 residues. V was shortened by 5 bases and J by 8 bases, with 14 bases between the two germline ends. Germline-derived CDR1 and CDR2 are SGHRS and YFSETQ. The CDR3 region has the DNA TGCGCCAGCAGTATATGGGCCGACGATGAGCAGTTCTTC. Residues: CASSIWADDEQFF.

This clonotype has a count of ten or more. The rearrangement links TRBV7-2 to TRBJ1-2; D ambiguous. This CDR3 region has 13 residues. V lost 5 bases, J lost 6 bases, and 13 bases lay in between. Germline V CDR1 and CDR2: SGHTA, FQGNSA. CDR3 coding DNA: TGTGCCAGCAGCACCCCCCCCACCCATGGCTACACCTTC. Encoded protein: CASSTPPTHGYTF.